This T cell receptor (beta chain) was captured in a study of blood T cell repertoires in COVID-19 (TCRdb year 2020). Background on the whole study: The collaborator samples originated in the United States, Italy and Spain and spanned the acute and convalescent phases of COVID-19. The repertoires were released in a freely available public database meant as a resource for research on the immune response to SARS-CoV-2. Where available, HLA class I and class II types were obtained from metadata supplied by the sample provider rather than from assay-based typing. The prospective study material was composed of cDNA or gDNA derived from T cells, B-cell-depleted T cells, or PBMCs. The dataset comprised deeply sampled blood TCRbeta repertoires from subjects exposed to, actively infected with, or recovered from COVID-19. Samples came from the ongoing ImmuneRACE study (first 160 participants) plus 1,254 subjects from 6 global collaborators. Nearly every sample came with metadata listing a de-identified subject ID, COVID-19 status, age in years and sex.

TCRbeta CDR3 regions were amplified from genomic DNA using the immunoSEQ Assay, a bias-controlled multiplex PCR. The study's processing was this. The number of nucleated cells in each sample was estimated by amplification of reference gene primers within the assay. To quantify the absolute abundance of each unique TCRbeta CDR3 rearrangement, sequence reads were collapsed and filtered. For each sample, productive Simpson clonality was calculated by taking the square root of Simpson's diversity index across productive rearrangements. The source is immuneACCESS, and TCRdb retained only in-frame sequences with V and J called. Part of the clones is not carried over; for the studies checked, unresolved V genes explain less than half of this, and the remainder is unexplained. D and trimming were read from the DNA, whereas the V and J calls and clone size are those reported in that table. Present in this sample are more than 200,000 clones, about 87% of which were seen just once. The ten largest clones capture around 5.1% of the sample.

One collaborating source in Seattle enrolled patients while the patients were actively infected and followed the patients over time throughout the course of disease. The collaborating institutions used their own protocols to collect whole blood in K2EDTA tubes. For TCRbeta analysis, collaborators shipped samples as frozen whole blood, isolated PBMCs, or DNA extracted from either of those sample types. From the germline V gene, CDR1 is KGHDR and CDR2 is SFDVKD. Taken from cysteine to phenylalanine, the CDR3 has 19 residues. The DNA shown is the 57-base CDR3, in frame from base 1. V lost 1 base and J lost 0 bases, and the count of bases not matched to a germline gene is 9. This clone has a handful of counts. This receptor's antigen is unknown. It has no much larger one-base neighbor in the sample; base qualities were not kept. Points the paper makes about the study in general: Clinical and demographic metadata were provided uncurated, with the amount varying by source and participant.

The sequence links TRBV24-1 to TRBJ2-5; TRBD2 lines up with 11 middle nucleotides. The source of this sequence is an older woman with COVID-19, enrolled during active disease. The sequenced sample consisted of peripheral blood. CDR3 sequence: CATSDFGGLADPYQETQYF. The sequence in DNA is TGTGCCACCAGTGATTTTGGGGGACTAGCGGACCCTTACCAAGAGACCCAGTACTTC.